This passage covers 17 T cell receptor beta chains from one sample sequenced in a study of OX40 agonist ivuxolimab in advanced cancers. TCRdb's table, derived via immunoSEQ multiplex PCR, lists solely in-frame clones and lacks some. The sample consists of approximately 54,000 clones, approximately 89% of them appearing once. The sample was CD4+ or CD8+ T cells sorted from blood, taken in a trial of the OX40 agonist ivuxolimab. The source of these receptors is an adult with an advanced solid tumor such as melanoma, head and neck, liver or kidney cancer.

The CDR3 here is CASSPRGHQKDTEAFF. The CDR3 DNA is TGTGCCAGCTCACCACGGGGACACCAAAAGGATACTGAAGCTTTCTTT. The rearrangement links TRBV18 to TRBJ1-1; maybe TRBD1 (6 bases). Looked up from germline, CDR1 is KGHSH and CDR2 is LQKENI. The CDR3 consists of 16 residues. V lost 1 base and J 5 bases, leaving 17 bases between the germline ends.

The chain combines TRBV27 with TRBJ1-2; D is perhaps TRBD1 (5 bases). There are 17 residues in the CDR3. V was cut by 5 bases and J by 4 bases, with 23 bases left in between. Germline lookup yields CDR1 MNHEY and CDR2 SMNVEV (reference sequence). The CDR3 protein is CASSPHTNQGSGYGYTF. The CDR3 coding sequence is TGTGCCAGCAGTCCTCACACAAACCAGGGCTCTGGCTATGGCTACACCTTC.

V is TRBV6-6 and J is TRBJ1-1, with D possibly TRBD1 on 5 matching bases. Germline CDR1 is MNHNY and CDR2 is SVGAGI (reference sequence). Trimming left V 2 bases short and J 5 bases short, with 6 bases between. CDR3 size: 12 residues. The CDR3 here is CASSYGGTEAFF. The CDR3 coding sequence is TGTGCCAGCAGTTACGGGGGTACTGAAGCTTTCTTT.

The chain couples TRBV19 to TRBJ1-5, with TRBD1 as a possible D gene (6 bases). V gave up 6 bases and J gave up 1 base, with 13 bases separating them. Germline CDR1 LNHDA, CDR2 SQIVND (reference sequence). CDR3 length: 15 residues. CDR3 residues: CASRTGTRSNQPQHF. The CDR3 nucleotides read TGTGCCAGTAGAACCGGGACAAGGAGCAATCAGCCCCAGCATTTT.

The chain joins TRBV7-2 to TRBJ2-1; the D is unclear. The V gene lost 5 bases and the J gene lost 15 bases, with 17 bases spanning the gap. The V gene's germline CDR1 is SGHTA and CDR2 FQGNSA. The CDR3 has 12 amino acids. CDR3 sequence: CASSLAGPVRFF. CDR3 bases: TGTGCCAGCAGCCTCGCTGGGCCAGTAAGGTTCTTC.

The genes are TRBV7-8 and TRBJ2-2; 8 bases align to TRBD1. V was pared by 5 bases and J by 2 bases, with 7 bases of the junction left unmatched. This CDR3 contains 16 residues. CDR1 is SGHVS and CDR2 is FQNEAQ in the germline V gene. The CDR3 spells CASSPPGQANTGELFF. As DNA, the CDR3 is TGTGCCAGCAGCCCCCCGGGACAGGCCAACACCGGGGAGCTGTTTTTT.

The rearrangement joins TRBV19 to TRBJ2-7, with D uncertain. The CDR3 has 15 amino acids. CDR1 LNHDA and CDR2 SQIVND come from the germline V gene (reference sequence). V lost 3 bases to trimming and J lost 3 bases, with 15 bases between them. The CDR3 sequence is CASSIDPSAFYEQYF. The CDR3 region has the DNA TGTGCCAGTAGTATCGACCCCTCCGCGTTCTACGAGCAGTACTTC.

Of note for this clone: A clone one base away is much larger, so this may be a read error. The chain links TRBV27 to TRBJ2-1; TRBD1 matches at 7 bases. V was clipped by 4 bases and J by 3 bases; unmatched bases: 0. The CDR3 loop spans 13 amino acids. Germline values: CDR1 MNHEY, CDR2 SMNVEV (reference sequence). In nucleotides, the CDR3 is TGTGCCAGCAGTTGGGACAGCTACAATGAGCAGTTCTTC. It yields the protein CASSWDSYNEQFF.

The rearrangement uses TRBV27 and TRBJ1-2; D is undetermined. Trimming cost V 10 bases and J 0 bases, with 27 bases left between them. The germline CDR1 and CDR2 sequences are MNHEY and SMNVEV (reference sequence). The CDR3 contains 18 residues. Here the CDR3 reads CATRRLGTYIGANYGYTF. CDR3 DNA: TGTGCCACCAGGAGACTCGGAACCTACATCGGGGCTAACTATGGCTACACCTTC.

The chain has TRBV5-4 and TRBJ1-1, with 9 bases that match TRBD1. Trimming cost V 4 bases and J 10 bases; bases outside gene matches: 2. CDR1 SGHNT and CDR2 YYREEE come from the germline V gene (reference sequence). This CDR3 spans 11 amino acids. CDR3 coding DNA: TGTGCCAGCAGCGAACAGGGGGCAGCTTTCTTT. Protein: CASSEQGAAFF. Looking up the rest from reference TRBV5-4 and TRBJ1-1 gives the full variable domain: ETGVTQSPTHLIKTRGQQVTLRCSSQSGHNTVSWYQQALGQGPQFIFQYYREEENGRGNFPPRFSGLQFPNYSSELNVNALELDDSALYLCASSEQGAAFFGQGTRLTVV.

The V call is TRBV19, the J call TRBJ2-1, with D maybe TRBD1 (6 bases). Trimming shortened V by 6 bases and J by 9 bases, and 15 bases separated the two germline ends. The length of the CDR3 is 13 residues. Germline loops: CDR1 LNHDA, CDR2 SQIVND (reference sequence). Here the CDR3 DNA reads TGTGCCAGTAGCTATGGGGGCGGCGGTGAGCAGTTCTTC. This sequence encodes CASSYGGGGEQFF. Full variable domain (outside the CDR3, taken from reference TRBV19 and TRBJ2-1): DGGITQSPKYLFRKEGQNVTLSCEQNLNHDAMYWYRQDPGQGLRLIYYSQIVNDFQKGDIAEGYSVSREKKESFPLTVTSAQKNPTAFYLCASSYGGGGEQFFGPGTRLTVL.

The chain is built from TRBV11-2 and TRBJ2-1; weak D call: TRBD1 (5 bases). V lost 5 bases, J lost 2 bases, and 10 bases lay in between. The CDR3 sequence is 14 residues long. Germline CDR1 is SGHAT and CDR2 is FQNNGV. The chain's CDR3 is CASSQQGPYNEQFF. The CDR3 DNA reads TGTGCCAGCAGCCAGCAGGGTCCCTACAATGAGCAGTTCTTC.

The genes are TRBV6-6 and TRBJ2-1; D is unclear. The CDR3 is made up of 16 amino acids. CDR1 MNHNY and CDR2 SVGAGI come from the germline V gene (reference sequence). Trimming pared 3 bases from V and 2 bases from J, leaving 14 bases between. CDR3 nucleotide sequence: TGTGCCAGCAGTTATCAGCCCAGGCCGACCTACAATGAGCAGTTCTTC. Its translation is CASSYQPRPTYNEQFF.

The count of this clone is one. The chain carries TRBV27 and TRBJ2-7, with D possibly being TRBD1 (5 bases). Per germline, CDR1 MNHEY and CDR2 SMNVEV (reference sequence). The CDR3 has 14 amino acids. Deletions cut 2 bases from V and 1 base from J, with 9 bases between. The chain's CDR3 is CASSLQGKSYEQYF. In DNA, the CDR3 is TGTGCCAGCAGTTTACAGGGAAAATCCTACGAGCAGTACTTC.

V is TRBV27 and J is TRBJ1-2; D may be TRBD1 (6 bases). Germline-derived CDR1 and CDR2 are MNHEY and SMNVEV (reference sequence). With 6 bases removed from V and 7 bases from J, the gap between germline ends came to 18 bases. CDR3 size: 14 residues. The CDR3 here is CASSMLGGISGYTF. The DNA of the CDR3 is TGTGCCAGCAGCATGTTAGGGGGAATTAGTGGCTACACCTTC.

The chain couples TRBV7-9 to TRBJ1-1; D may be TRBD1 (5 bases). V lost 1 base and J 0 bases, leaving 18 bases between the germline ends. The CDR3 spans 18 residues. Germline values: CDR1 SEHNR, CDR2 FQNEAQ (reference sequence). The CDR3 here is CASSLDSEGPSMNTEAFF. The DNA for the CDR3 is TGTGCCAGCAGCTTAGACTCTGAGGGACCGAGCATGAACACTGAAGCTTTCTTT.

The V and J genes are TRBV19 and TRBJ2-7; D call uncertain. The germline V and J ends were trimmed by 5 bases and 5 bases, with 7 bases remaining between them. This CDR3 spans 11 amino acids. The germline gives CDR1 LNHDA, CDR2 SQIVND (reference sequence). CDR3 protein: CASSWGNEQYF. The CDR3 DNA reads as TGTGCCAGTAGTTGGGGAAACGAGCAGTACTTC.